Shown below are 9 T cell receptor beta chains from a single sample sequenced in a study of blood T cell repertoires in COVID-19. Generated by immunoSEQ multiplex PCR, the TCRdb table keeps only in-frame clones and is missing some. The sample has a few hundred thousand clones; 75% to 90% are singletons. Specimen: PBMCs or T cells enriched from blood (not recorded which). These receptor sequences come from a woman aged 50 to 60 who had recovered from COVID-19.

The CDR3 here is CASSESGGYEQFF. The CDR3 bases are TGTGCCAGCAGCGAGTCAGGGGGCTATGAGCAGTTCTTC. The rearrangement uses TRBV2 and TRBJ2-1; TRBD1 agrees at 8 bases. This CDR3 contains 13 residues. Unmatched junction bases numbered 6, after V lost 6 bases and J lost 8 bases. Germline V gives CDR1 SNHLY, CDR2 FYNNEI.

The J gene is TRBJ2-5, the V gene TRBV19; TRBD2 might be the D (5 bases). CDR1 is LNHDA, CDR2 SQIVND, per germline (reference sequence). The CDR3 sequence is 16 residues long. Between the trimmed V and J ends, which lost 6 bases and 3 bases, there was a span of 20 bases. CDR3 region: CASSETTTIWEETQYF. In DNA form, the CDR3 reads TGTGCCAGTAGCGAGACTACCACTATTTGGGAAGAGACCCAGTACTTC.

In its sample, this clone was seen once. V usage is TRBV25-1 and J usage is TRBJ2-2; maybe TRBD1 (6 bases). Trimming cost V 3 bases and J 3 bases, with 8 bases left between them. The CDR3 has 14 amino acids. Germline lookup yields CDR1 MGHDK and CDR2 SYGVNS. The CDR3 here is CASSDRGYTGELFF. Here the CDR3 DNA reads TGTGCCAGCAGTGACAGGGGATACACCGGGGAGCTGTTTTTT.

The table lists this clone with a few counts. V usage is TRBV4-1 and J usage is TRBJ2-7; tentatively, D is TRBD2 (5 bases). CDR3 length: 13 amino acids. V lost 4 bases and J lost 7, with 14 bases in between. CDR1 and CDR2 (germline): MGHRA, YSYEKL. CDR3 region: CASSPRARGEQYF. The CDR3 DNA follows: TGCGCCAGCAGCCCCCGCGCCAGAGGGGAGCAGTACTTC.

This chain connects TRBV14 to TRBJ1-1; 7 nucleotides align to TRBD1. The CDR3 loop spans 14 amino acids. CDR1 and CDR2 from the germline V gene are SGHDN and FVKESK. Losses at the gene ends were 4 bases for V and 1 base for J; bases not matched to a gene: 3. CDR3 sequence reads: CASSLRTGNTEAFF. The CDR3 nucleotides are TGTGCCAGCAGCCTTCGGACAGGGAACACTGAAGCTTTCTTT.

This clone has more than one count but fewer than ten. CDR3 protein: CASSLVSGRGTNEQFF. For the CDR3, the DNA is TGTGCCAGCAGCCTCGTGAGCGGGAGGGGGACAAATGAGCAGTTCTTC. The chain uses TRBV3-1 (or the pseudogene TRBV3-2) and TRBJ2-1, with 10 bases that match TRBD2. The germline gives CDR1 LGHDT, CDR2 YNNKEL (reference sequence). V lost 4 bases, J lost 7 bases, and 10 bases stayed unmatched. This CDR3 is 16 amino acids long.

This chain links TRBV6-5 with TRBJ1-2; the match to TRBD1 covers 8 bases. The germline V gene has CDR1 MNHEY and CDR2 SVGAGI. The V gene end was trimmed by 5 bases and the J gene end by 4 bases; junction bases not matched to a gene: 6. The CDR3 is made up of 14 amino acids. CDR3 sequence reads: CASSKTGVGYGYTF. The CDR3 bases are TGTGCCAGCAGTAAGACAGGGGTCGGCTATGGCTACACCTTC.

The sample holds one count of this clone. The rearrangement uses TRBV28 and TRBJ1-1; the match to TRBD1 covers 9 bases. CDR1 and CDR2 (germline): MDHEN, SYDVKM. The V and J ends lost 3 bases and 5 bases, in that order; junction bases with no gene match: 4. The length of the CDR3 is 14 residues. The CDR3 region has the DNA TGTGCCAGCAGTTTCCGGGACAGGGTGACTGAAGCTTTCTTT. Translation: CASSFRDRVTEAFF.

A single count supports this clone. The chain is built from TRBV28 and TRBJ2-1; 7 nucleotides agree with TRBD2. V dropped 5 bases and J dropped 4; count of bases not matched to a gene: 5. The germline V gene has CDR1 MDHEN and CDR2 SYDVKM. The CDR3 consists of 14 residues. The CDR3 DNA reads TGTGCCAGCAGTACCACGGGGGGTTACAATGAGCAGTTCTTC. Protein sequence: CASSTTGGYNEQFF.